The T cell receptor (beta chain) described here comes from a study of blood T cell repertoires in COVID-19. Looking at the study overall: Donors in the United States, Italy and Spain gave samples during acute or convalescent COVID-19.

Generated by immunoSEQ multiplex PCR, the TCRdb table keeps only in-frame clones and is missing some. This repertoire shows 150,000 to 200,000 clones, around 80% found once; its top ten account for 7.8%. The Seattle patients, enrolled during active infection, were followed longitudinally. Per germline, CDR1 MDHEN and CDR2 SYDVKM. After removal of 7 bases from V and 4 bases from J, the junction contained 10 bases not matched to a gene. This CDR3 has 15 amino acids. The chain links TRBV28 to TRBJ2-5; 9 bases line up with TRBD1. Material: peripheral blood. This TCR came from a woman aged 55-75 years with COVID-19, enrolled during active disease. CDR3 sequence reads: CASKTGGGRRETQYF. CDR3 nucleotides: TGTGCCAGCAAGACAGGGGGAGGGCGGAGAGAGACCCAGTACTTC.